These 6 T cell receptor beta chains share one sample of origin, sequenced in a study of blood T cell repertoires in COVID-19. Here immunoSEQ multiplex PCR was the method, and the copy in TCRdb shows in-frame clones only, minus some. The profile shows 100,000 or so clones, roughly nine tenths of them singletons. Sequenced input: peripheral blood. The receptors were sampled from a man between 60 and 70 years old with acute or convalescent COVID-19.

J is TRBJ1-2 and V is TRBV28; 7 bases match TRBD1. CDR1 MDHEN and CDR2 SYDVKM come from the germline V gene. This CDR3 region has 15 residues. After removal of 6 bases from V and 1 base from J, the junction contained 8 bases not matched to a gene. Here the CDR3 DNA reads TGTGCCAGCAGACAAGGGGGCTCTTTTAACTATGGCTACACCTTC. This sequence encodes CASRQGGSFNYGYTF.

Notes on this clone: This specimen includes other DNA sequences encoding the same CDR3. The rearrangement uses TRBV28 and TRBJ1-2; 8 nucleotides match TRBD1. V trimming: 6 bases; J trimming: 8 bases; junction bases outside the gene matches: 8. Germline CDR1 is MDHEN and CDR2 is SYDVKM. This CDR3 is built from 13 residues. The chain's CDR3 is CASSLQGVKGYTF. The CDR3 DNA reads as TGTGCCAGCAGCCTACAGGGGGTGAAAGGCTACACCTTC.

The CDR3 sequence: CSASQAGRKTYNEQFF. CDR3 bases: TGCAGTGCTAGTCAGGCCGGGAGGAAGACCTACAATGAGCAGTTCTTC. The chain links TRBV20-1 to TRBJ2-1; TRBD2 matches at 7 bases. J lost 2 bases, V lost 3 bases, and 10 bases had no gene match. Germline CDR1 DFQATT, CDR2 SNEGSKA (reference sequence). The CDR3 runs to 16 residues.

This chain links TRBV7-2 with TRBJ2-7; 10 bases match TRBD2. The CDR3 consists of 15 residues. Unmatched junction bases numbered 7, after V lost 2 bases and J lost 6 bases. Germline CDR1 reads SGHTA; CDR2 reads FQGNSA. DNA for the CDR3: TGTGCCAGCAGCTTACGGCTAGCGGGAGTTAGCGAGCAGTACTTC. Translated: CASSLRLAGVSEQYF. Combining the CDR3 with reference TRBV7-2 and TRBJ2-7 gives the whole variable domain GAGVSQSPSNKVTEKGKDVELRCDPISGHTALYWYRQSLGQGLEFLIYFQGNSAPDKSGLPSDRFSAERTGGSVSTLTIQRTQQEDSAVYLCASSLRLAGVSEQYFGPGTRLTVT.

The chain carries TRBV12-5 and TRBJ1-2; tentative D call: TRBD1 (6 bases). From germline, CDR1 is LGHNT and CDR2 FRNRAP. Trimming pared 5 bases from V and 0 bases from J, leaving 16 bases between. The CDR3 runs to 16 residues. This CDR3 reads CASGAPSGVANYGYTF. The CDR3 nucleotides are TGTGCTAGTGGTGCCCCTTCAGGGGTGGCTAACTATGGCTACACCTTC.

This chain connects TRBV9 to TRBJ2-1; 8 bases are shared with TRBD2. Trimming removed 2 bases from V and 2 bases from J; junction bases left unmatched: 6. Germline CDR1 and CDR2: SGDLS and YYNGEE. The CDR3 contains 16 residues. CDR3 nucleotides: TGTGCCAGCAGCGTGGGACTAGTGAGTACCTACAATGAGCAGTTCTTC. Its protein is CASSVGLVSTYNEQFF. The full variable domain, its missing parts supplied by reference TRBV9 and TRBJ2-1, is DSGVTQTPKHLITATGQRVTLRCSPRSGDLSVYWYQQSLDQGLQFLIQYYNGEERAKGNILERFSAQQFPDLHSELNLSSLELGDSALYFCASSVGLVSTYNEQFFGPGTRLTVL.